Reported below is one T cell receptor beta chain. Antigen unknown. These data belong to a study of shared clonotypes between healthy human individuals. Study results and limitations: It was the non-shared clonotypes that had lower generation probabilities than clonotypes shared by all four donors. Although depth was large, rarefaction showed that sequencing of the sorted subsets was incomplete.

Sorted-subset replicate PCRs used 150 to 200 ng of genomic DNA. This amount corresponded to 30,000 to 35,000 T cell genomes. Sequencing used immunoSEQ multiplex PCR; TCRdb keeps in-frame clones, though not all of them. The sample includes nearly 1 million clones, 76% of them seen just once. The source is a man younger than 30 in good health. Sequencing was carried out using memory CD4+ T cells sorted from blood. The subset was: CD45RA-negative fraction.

CDR3 in DNA: TGTGCCAGTAGTAAGGCGATGAACACTGAAGCTTTCTTT. Protein sequence: CASSKAMNTEAFF. The J gene is TRBJ1-1, the V gene TRBV19, with no clear D. V was pared by 4 bases and J by 0 bases, with 6 bases between. Germline V gene data show CDR1 as LNHDA and CDR2 as SQIVND (reference sequence). The CDR3 is 13 amino acids.